This T cell receptor beta chain was sequenced during a study of shared clonotypes between healthy human individuals (TCRdb year 2020). A note on the overall study: The cohort included a few men and a couple of women between 18 and 49 years of age. Per donor, three plates each were used for CD4 naive and CD4 memory, two for CD8 naive, and one for CD8 memory. To estimate repertoire size and how much clonotype sharing occurs between individuals, the study deeply sequenced the blood TCR repertoires of five healthy adults. To increase sequencing depth and limit assay-specific biases, TCR repertoire library preparation and sequencing were carried out by different laboratories using diverse techniques. Between about 0.9 and 10 billion PBMCs per donor were obtained by leukapheresis. What the work shows at the level of the full study, not this receptor alone: Pairwise subsampling indicated that sequencing depth was expected to affect the degree of clonotype sharing among donors. Naive subsets generally had larger estimated clonotype richness than memory subsets did. Incomplete sequencing was indicated by rarefaction of sorted-subset datasets, despite the large sequencing depth. The genetic and exposure-history diversity represented was limited by the small number of donors. Sharing across several donors was observed for approximately 5% of naive CD4, 3.5% of naive CD8, 2% to 2.5% of memory CD4, and roughly 0.43% of memory CD8 clonotypes. Compared with non-shared clonotypes, the clonotypes found in all four sorted-subset donors had higher generation probabilities. Only blood was sampled, and tissue TCR repertoires likely differ from those in blood.

Donors were healthy HIV-negative adults with no recently reported acute infections or vaccinations. Only Caucasian adults living in Nashville, Tennessee, USA were represented among the donors. CD4+ T cells were enriched through magnetic negative selection, after which naive cells were positively selected on CD45RA and the remaining negative fraction served as the memory subset. Blood was obtained by leukapheresis, after which PBMCs were separated by Ficoll-Histopaque density gradient centrifugation and cryopreserved in liquid nitrogen vapor phase. Analytical flow cytometry was used to check the purity and quantity of every magnetically sorted T cell population. Each sorted fraction had its genomic DNA isolated and then quantified by UV absorbance on a Nanodrop 2000c. Note on this clone: There is no known antigen for this receptor. No much larger clone exists at a distance of one base, and base qualities are not known.

CDR3 length: 16 amino acids, cysteine to phenylalanine. Only the CDR3 DNA stays, 48 bases, in frame from base 1. CDR1 is given as MDHEN and CDR2 as SYDVKM, both from the germline V gene. After removal of 6 bases from V and 4 bases from J, the junction retains 12 bases not matched to a gene. Using the deep immunoSEQ assay, multiplex PCR amplified TCR CDR3 regions from genomic DNA. For each cell subset, the extracted genomic DNA was distributed evenly across all wells of several immunoSEQ 96-well plates, and each plate served as one replicate. For sorted subsets, 150 to 250 ng of genomic DNA, equivalent to about 30,000 T cell genomes, went into each replicate PCR. The purified libraries were quantified using a Qubit 3.0 fluorometer, sized with a Bioanalyzer 2100, and then quantified again using the KAPA Library Quantification kit. Each immunoSEQ 96-well plate was sequenced on its own single-read 150-cycle Illumina NextSeq 550 flow cell. The published analysis was carried out like this. Because the immunoSEQ output included only junctional sequences and no quality scores, the filtering could not be the same as the filtering used for full-length reads. To assign V/J genes and CDR3, sequences were annotated against IMGT germline references using PyIR, a Python wrapper for IgBLAST v1.9. Reads were removed for weak V/J assignments (E-value above 1e-6), missing CDR3, stop codons, out-of-frame junctions, or ambiguous translated residues. A V3J clonotype was defined by an identical inferred V gene, J gene, and CDR3 amino acid sequence. To compute the percentage overlap between repertoires, the number of shared unique clonotypes was divided by the size of the smaller repertoire. Three approaches were used to assess repertoire richness: RTK rarefaction, the Chao1 estimator, and Recon v2.1 estimates of unobserved clonotypes. For all TCRbeta clonotypes obtained by the gDNA method from a handful of donors, generation probabilities were computed with OLGA. The source is immuneACCESS, and TCRdb retained only in-frame sequences with V and J called. Part of the clones is not carried over; for the studies checked, unresolved V genes explain less than half of this, and the remainder is unexplained. V and J calls and clone size are those listed in that table; D and trimming were worked out from the DNA. Across this sample there are 1.6 million or so clones, with 98% to 99% seen only once. Around 0.33% of the sample lies in the top ten.

Sequencing used naive CD4+ T cells sorted from blood. Read against the paper, the sample's cell subset or site label means: CD45RA+ positively selected. The source of this sequence is a man younger than 45 in good health. The rearrangement joined TRBV28 to TRBJ1-2; the central 9 bases match TRBD1. CDR3 protein: CASRPPGQGGGYGYTF. Here is the DNA: TGTGCCAGCAGACCTCCGGGACAGGGAGGAGGCTATGGCTACACCTTC.